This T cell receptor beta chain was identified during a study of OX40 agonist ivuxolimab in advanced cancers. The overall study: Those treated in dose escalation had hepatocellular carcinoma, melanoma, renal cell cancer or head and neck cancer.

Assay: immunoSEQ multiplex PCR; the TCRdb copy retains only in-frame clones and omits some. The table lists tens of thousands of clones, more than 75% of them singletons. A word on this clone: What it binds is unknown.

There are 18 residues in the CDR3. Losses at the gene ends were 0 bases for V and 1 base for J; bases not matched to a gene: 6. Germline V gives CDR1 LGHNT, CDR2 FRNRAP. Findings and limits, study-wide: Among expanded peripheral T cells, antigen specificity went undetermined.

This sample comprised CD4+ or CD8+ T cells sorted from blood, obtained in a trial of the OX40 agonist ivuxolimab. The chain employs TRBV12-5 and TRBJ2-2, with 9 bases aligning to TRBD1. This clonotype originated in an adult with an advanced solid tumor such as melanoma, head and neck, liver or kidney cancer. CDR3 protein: CASGLVRTGERNTGELFF. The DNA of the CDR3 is TGTGCTAGTGGTTTGGTACGGACAGGGGAGAGGAACACCGGGGAGCTGTTTTTT.